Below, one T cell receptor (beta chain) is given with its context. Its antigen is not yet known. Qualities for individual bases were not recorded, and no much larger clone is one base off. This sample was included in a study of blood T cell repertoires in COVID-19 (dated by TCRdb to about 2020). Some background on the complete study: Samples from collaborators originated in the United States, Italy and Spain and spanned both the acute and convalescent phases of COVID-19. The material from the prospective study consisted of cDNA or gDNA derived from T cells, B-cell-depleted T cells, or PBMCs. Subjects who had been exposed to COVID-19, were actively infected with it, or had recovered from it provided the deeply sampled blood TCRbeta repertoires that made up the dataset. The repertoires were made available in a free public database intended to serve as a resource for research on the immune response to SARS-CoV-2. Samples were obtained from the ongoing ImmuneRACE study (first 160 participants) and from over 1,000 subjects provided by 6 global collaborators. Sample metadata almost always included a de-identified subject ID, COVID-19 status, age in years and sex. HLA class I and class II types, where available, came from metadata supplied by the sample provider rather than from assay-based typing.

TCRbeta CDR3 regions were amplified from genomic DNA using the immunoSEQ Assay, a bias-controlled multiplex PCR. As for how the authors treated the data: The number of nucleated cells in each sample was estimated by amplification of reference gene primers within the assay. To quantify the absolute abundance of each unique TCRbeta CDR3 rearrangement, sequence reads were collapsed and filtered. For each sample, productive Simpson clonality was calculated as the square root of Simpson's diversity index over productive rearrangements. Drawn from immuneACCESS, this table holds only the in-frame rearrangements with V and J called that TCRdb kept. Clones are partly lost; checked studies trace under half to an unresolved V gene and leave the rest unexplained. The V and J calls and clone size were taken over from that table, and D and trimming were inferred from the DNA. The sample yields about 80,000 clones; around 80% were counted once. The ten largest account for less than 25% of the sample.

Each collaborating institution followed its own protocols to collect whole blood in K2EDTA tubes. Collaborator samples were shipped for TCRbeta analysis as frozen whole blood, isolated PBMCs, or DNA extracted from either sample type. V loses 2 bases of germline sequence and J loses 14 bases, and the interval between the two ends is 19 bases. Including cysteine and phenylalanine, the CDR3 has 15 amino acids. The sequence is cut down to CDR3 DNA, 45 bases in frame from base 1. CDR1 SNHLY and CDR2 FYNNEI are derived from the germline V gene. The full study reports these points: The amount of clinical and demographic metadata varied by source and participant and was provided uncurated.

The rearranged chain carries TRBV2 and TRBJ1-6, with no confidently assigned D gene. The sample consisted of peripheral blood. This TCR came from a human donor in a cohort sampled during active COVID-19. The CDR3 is CASSEYQASGFTLHF. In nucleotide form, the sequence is TGTGCCAGCAGTGAATATCAGGCTTCGGGGTTCACCCTCCACTTT.